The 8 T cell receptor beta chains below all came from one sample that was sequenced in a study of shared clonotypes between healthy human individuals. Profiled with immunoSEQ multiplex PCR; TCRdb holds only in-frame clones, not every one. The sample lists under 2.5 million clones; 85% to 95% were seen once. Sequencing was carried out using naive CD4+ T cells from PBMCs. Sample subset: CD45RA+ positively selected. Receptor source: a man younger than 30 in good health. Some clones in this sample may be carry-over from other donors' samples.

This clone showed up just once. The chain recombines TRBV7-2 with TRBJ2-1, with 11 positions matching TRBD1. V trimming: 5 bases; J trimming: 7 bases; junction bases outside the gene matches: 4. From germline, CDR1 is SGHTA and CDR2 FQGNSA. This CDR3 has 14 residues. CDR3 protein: CASSPDRGRNEQFF. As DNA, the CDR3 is TGTGCCAGCAGCCCGGACAGGGGGCGGAATGAGCAGTTCTTC.

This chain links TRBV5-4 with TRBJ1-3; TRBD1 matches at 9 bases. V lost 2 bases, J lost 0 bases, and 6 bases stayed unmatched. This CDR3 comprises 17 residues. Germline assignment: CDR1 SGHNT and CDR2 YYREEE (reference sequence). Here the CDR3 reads CASSFDRGVSSGNTIYF. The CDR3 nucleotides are TGTGCCAGCAGCTTCGACAGGGGGGTAAGCTCTGGAAACACCATATATTTT.

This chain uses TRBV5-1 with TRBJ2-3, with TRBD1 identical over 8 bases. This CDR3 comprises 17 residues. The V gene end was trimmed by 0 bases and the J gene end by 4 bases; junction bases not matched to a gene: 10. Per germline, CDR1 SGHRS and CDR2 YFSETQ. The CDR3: CASSLDPQGASPDTQYF. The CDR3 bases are TGCGCCAGCAGCTTGGATCCCCAGGGGGCTTCACCAGATACGCAGTATTTT.

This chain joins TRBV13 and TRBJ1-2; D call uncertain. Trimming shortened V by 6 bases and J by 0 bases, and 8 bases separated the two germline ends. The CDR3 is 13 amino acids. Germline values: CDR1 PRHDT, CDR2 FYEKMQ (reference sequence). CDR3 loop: CASRREPNYGYTF. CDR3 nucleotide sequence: TGTGCCAGCAGAAGAGAACCTAACTATGGCTACACCTTC.

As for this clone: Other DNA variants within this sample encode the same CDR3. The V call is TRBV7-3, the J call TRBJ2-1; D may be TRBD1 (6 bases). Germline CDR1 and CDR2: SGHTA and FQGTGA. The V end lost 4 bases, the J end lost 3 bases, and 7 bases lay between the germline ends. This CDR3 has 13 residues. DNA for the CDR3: TGTGCCAGCAGCTCGGACAGCTACAATGAGCAGTTCTTC. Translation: CASSSDSYNEQFF.

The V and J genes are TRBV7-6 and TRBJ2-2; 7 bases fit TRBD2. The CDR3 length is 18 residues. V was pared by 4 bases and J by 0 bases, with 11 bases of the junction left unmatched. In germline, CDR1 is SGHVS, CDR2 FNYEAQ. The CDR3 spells CASSSKRASGANTGELFF. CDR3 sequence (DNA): TGTGCCAGCAGCTCCAAGAGGGCTAGCGGAGCGAACACCGGGGAGCTGTTTTTT.

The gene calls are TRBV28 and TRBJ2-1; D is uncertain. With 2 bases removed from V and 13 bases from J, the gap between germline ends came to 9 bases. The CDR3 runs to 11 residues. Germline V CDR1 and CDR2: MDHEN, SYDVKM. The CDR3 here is CASSLLRSQFF. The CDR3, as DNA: TGTGCCAGCAGTTTACTAAGGTCCCAGTTCTTC.

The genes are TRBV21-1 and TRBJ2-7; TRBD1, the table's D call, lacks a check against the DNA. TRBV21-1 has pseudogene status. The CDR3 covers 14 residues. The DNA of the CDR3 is TGTGCCAGCACCCCCACGGGACAGGGGTTACGAGAGTACTTC. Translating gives CASTPTGQGLREYF.